This TCR beta chain was profiled in a study of shared clonotypes between healthy human individuals. The trim removed 3 bases at V and 5 bases at J, leaving 2 bases unmatched. The germline V gene has CDR1 WNHNN and CDR2 SYGVQD (reference sequence). There are 13 residues in the CDR3. Generated by immunoSEQ multiplex PCR, the TCRdb table keeps only in-frame clones and is missing some. Of under 550,000 clones detected, 90% to 97% appear once; the ten largest clones hold about 0.057%. The rearrangement links TRBV10-1 to TRBJ1-1; 8 positions agree with TRBD1. This sequence was found in a woman aged 25 to 45 in good health. Sequencing was performed on naive CD4+ T cells sorted from blood. Subset reported: CD45RA+ positively selected. CDR3 DNA: TGCGCCAGCAGTGACCGACAGGGGACTGAAGCTTTCTTT. Protein: CASSDRQGTEAFF.